This T cell receptor beta chain appears in the sequencing data of a study of blood T cell repertoires in COVID-19. Sequencing used immunoSEQ multiplex PCR; TCRdb keeps in-frame clones, though not all of them. Here the sample spans about 230,000 clones, less than 90% being singletons. V lost 6 bases, J lost 2 bases, and 7 bases stayed unmatched. The germline CDR1 and CDR2 sequences are MDHEN and SYDVKM. The CDR3 is made up of 15 amino acids. The sequenced material came from peripheral blood. The chain joins TRBV28 to TRBJ2-3; 8 positions agree with TRBD2. This clonotype was sampled from a woman aged 70-85 years with active or convalescent COVID-19. The CDR3 loop reads CASSRGGATTDTQYF. DNA of the CDR3: TGTGCCAGCAGCCGGGGGGGAGCAACCACAGATACGCAGTATTTT. Full variable domain (rest looked up from reference TRBV28 and TRBJ2-3): DVKVTQSSRYLVKRTGEKVFLECVQDMDHENMFWYRQDPGLGLRLIYFSYDVKMKEKGDIPEGYSVSREKKERFSLILESASTNQTSMYLCASSRGGATTDTQYFGPGTRLTVL.